The rows below give T cell receptor beta chains drawn from one sample of a study of lymphopenia after photon versus proton radiotherapy. Repertoires were generated with immunoSEQ multiplex PCR, while TCRdb's copy carries only in-frame clones and drops some. The sample gives around 62,000 clones, 84% of which show up once; around 2% is in the top ten. The sequenced sample was peripheral blood, obtained from a patient treated with proton-based radiotherapy. The receptors come from a man aged 55 to 70 with pancreatic cancer. Each CDR3 is given with its conserved first and last residue. Fields, in order: CDR3 DNA, CDR3 protein, clone size, V gene, J gene, D gene. A D gene is named only where the DNA matches it firmly. The listing skips clone size in some rows; elsewhere it reads once, few, many or a size class.

DNA: TGTGCCAGCAGCTTCTGGTTCTCGGGTACAGCTAATGAAAAACTGTTTTTT; CDR3: CASSFWFSGTANEKLFF; size: -; V: TRBV5-6; J: TRBJ1-4; D: -
DNA: TGTGCCAGCAGTGACAGGGGGCACACCGGGGAGCTGTTTTTT; CDR3: CASSDRGHTGELFF; size: -; V: TRBV9; J: TRBJ2-2; D: TRBD1
DNA: TGTGCCAGCAGGCGTTTCGATGAGCAGTTCTTC; CDR3: CASRRFDEQFF; size: -; V: TRBV6-1; J: TRBJ2-1; D: -
DNA: TGTGCCACCAGCATCGAGAACGATCAGCCCCAGCATTTT; CDR3: CATSIENDQPQHF; size: once; V: TRBV15; J: TRBJ1-5; D: -
DNA: TGTGCCAGCAATCTAGGGGGTGCAACTAATGAAAAACTGTTTTTT; CDR3: CASNLGGATNEKLFF; size: -; V: TRBV28; J: TRBJ1-4; D: -
DNA: TGTGCCACCGATCCCGGCGGTTTAAGGGACACCGGGGAGCTGTTTTTT; CDR3: CATDPGGLRDTGELFF; size: -; V: TRBV15; J: TRBJ2-2; D: -
DNA: TGTGCCAGCTCAACTAAGGACAGTTCCTACGAGCAGTACTTC; CDR3: CASSTKDSSYEQYF; size: -; V: TRBV18; J: TRBJ2-7; D: -
DNA: TGCGCCAGCAGCTTGGAAGGGTCCCGCTACGAGCAGTACTTC; CDR3: CASSLEGSRYEQYF; size: -; V: TRBV5-1; J: TRBJ2-7; D: -
DNA: TGTGCCAGCAGTTCGCCCCGGTCCGGGAGCTCCTACAATGAGCAGTTCTTC; CDR3: CASSSPRSGSSYNEQFF; size: once; V: TRBV27; J: TRBJ2-1; D: -
DNA: TGTGCCAGCAGCTTAGGGCTAGTCAGCTACAATGAGCAGTTCTTC; CDR3: CASSLGLVSYNEQFF; size: -; V: TRBV11-1; J: TRBJ2-1; D: -
DNA: TGTGCCAGCAGGAACGGGGACAATGAGCAGTTCTTC; CDR3: CASRNGDNEQFF; size: -; V: TRBV6-1; J: TRBJ2-1; D: -
DNA: TGCGCCAGCAGCATGGACGGGAGGGTCACTGAAGCTTTCTTT; CDR3: CASSMDGRVTEAFF; size: -; V: TRBV5-1; J: TRBJ1-1; D: -
DNA: TGTGCCAGCAGCCCTGGGGGCAGAAGCCGTTCTTACACAGATACGCAGTATTTT; CDR3: CASSPGGRSRSYTDTQYF; size: -; V: TRBV11-3; J: TRBJ2-3; D: -
DNA: TGTGCCAGCAGCCAGGGACACCGTAATGAAAAACTGTTTTTT; CDR3: CASSQGHRNEKLFF; size: -; V: TRBV7-2; J: TRBJ1-4; D: -
DNA: TGTGCCAGCAGCTTACTCTCCACTTTCCAAGAGACCCAGTACTTC; CDR3: CASSLLSTFQETQYF; size: -; V: TRBV7-9; J: TRBJ2-5; D: -
DNA: TGTGCCAGCAGCCACTCCGGGACAGGGGGCGATGAGCAGTTCTTC; CDR3: CASSHSGTGGDEQFF; size: -; V: TRBV7-3; J: TRBJ2-1; D: TRBD1
DNA: TGTGCCAGCAGAACTATAGGGGGGGTTGACTACGAGCAGTACTTC; CDR3: CASRTIGGVDYEQYF; size: once; V: TRBV27; J: TRBJ2-7; D: -
DNA: TGTGCCAGTAGTCTTTGGACTAGCGGGAGAGCTTCGGGGGAGCTGTTTTTT; CDR3: CASSLWTSGRASGELFF; size: -; V: TRBV19; J: TRBJ2-2; D: TRBD2
DNA: TGTGCCAGCAGCCCGGGACACTCCTACGAGCAGTACTTC; CDR3: CASSPGHSYEQYF; size: -; V: TRBV11-2; J: TRBJ2-7; D: -
DNA: TGTGCCAGCAGTTGGACCTCCAGCTCCTACGAGCAGTACTTC; CDR3: CASSWTSSSYEQYF; size: -; V: TRBV14; J: TRBJ2-7; D: -
DNA: TGTGCCAGCAGTTACGGGGGCGACGGGGCCAACGTCCTGACTTTC; CDR3: CASSYGGDGANVLTF; size: -; V: TRBV6-5; J: TRBJ2-6; D: -
DNA: TGTGCCATCAGTGAGCGACACGGAGACACCATATATTTT; CDR3: CAISERHGDTIYF; size: -; V: TRBV10-3; J: TRBJ1-3; D: -
DNA: TGTGCCAGCAGCGTAGGGCCGGGCGTAGTGGATACGCAGTATTTT; CDR3: CASSVGPGVVDTQYF; size: -; V: TRBV7-3; J: TRBJ2-3; D: -
DNA: TGTGCCAGCAGTTTACTGGATTCTAACTATGGCTACACCTTC; CDR3: CASSLLDSNYGYTF; size: -; V: TRBV27; J: TRBJ1-2; D: -
DNA: TGTGCCAGCAACTGGGGCGACAGGAAGAACACTGAAGCTTTCTTT; CDR3: CASNWGDRKNTEAFF; size: -; V: TRBV6-6; J: TRBJ1-1; D: -
DNA: TGTGCCAGTAAGCCGAGAGCGGGAGCGGGAACCGGGGAGCTGTTTTTT; CDR3: CASKPRAGAGTGELFF; size: -; V: TRBV19; J: TRBJ2-2; D: TRBD2
DNA: TGCGCCAGTTCCCCCGGCCGTCGGGAGACCCAGTACTTC; CDR3: CASSPGRRETQYF; size: -; V: TRBV5-1; J: TRBJ2-5; D: -
DNA: TGTGCCAGCAGTGGACAGGGGTTGGAGGACGAGCAGTACTTC; CDR3: CASSGQGLEDEQYF; size: -; V: TRBV25-1; J: TRBJ2-7; D: TRBD1
DNA: TGTGCCAGCAGTCGTCAGACAGGGGGCGGCCAGCCCCAGCATTTT; CDR3: CASSRQTGGGQPQHF; size: few; V: TRBV27; J: TRBJ1-5; D: TRBD1
DNA: TGTGCCAGTAGTAGACAGGGGACCGCTACCTACGAGCAGTACTTC; CDR3: CASSRQGTATYEQYF; size: few; V: TRBV19; J: TRBJ2-7; D: TRBD1
DNA: TGTGCCACCGAAAGGTGGCAGGGGGCGGGTTATGGCTACACCTTC; CDR3: CATERWQGAGYGYTF; size: -; V: TRBV7-2; J: TRBJ1-2; D: TRBD1
DNA: TGTGCCAGCTCAGAGCAGGGGGGCGCATCCAACTATGGCTACACCTTC; CDR3: CASSEQGGASNYGYTF; size: -; V: TRBV18; J: TRBJ1-2; D: TRBD1
DNA: TGCGCCAGCAGCCAAGATCGGACAGGGGGCGTCACAGATACGCAGTATTTT; CDR3: CASSQDRTGGVTDTQYF; size: -; V: TRBV4-1; J: TRBJ2-3; D: TRBD1
DNA: TGTGCCAGCAGTCTCAGCGGGAGGACAGATACGCAGTATTTT; CDR3: CASSLSGRTDTQYF; size: -; V: TRBV27; J: TRBJ2-3; D: TRBD2
DNA: TGTGCCAGCAGCCTAGGGACTAGCGGGAGGGAATCAGATACGCAGTATTTT; CDR3: CASSLGTSGRESDTQYF; size: -; V: TRBV4-2; J: TRBJ2-3; D: TRBD2
DNA: TGTGCCAGCAGCTGGGACAGGTCCTCGAACACTGAAGCTTTCTTT; CDR3: CASSWDRSSNTEAFF; size: -; V: TRBV7-8; J: TRBJ1-1; D: TRBD1
DNA: TGCAGCGTTGGGATTAGCGGAGCCTACGAGCAGTACTTC; CDR3: CSVGISGAYEQYF; size: once; V: TRBV29-1; J: TRBJ2-7; D: -
DNA: TGTGCCAGCTCACCCGTGGACAGGGGAGCCGGGGAGCTGTTTTTT; CDR3: CASSPVDRGAGELFF; size: -; V: TRBV18; J: TRBJ2-2; D: TRBD1
DNA: TGCAGTGGGGGAAAGTCAGATACGCAGTATTTT; CDR3: CSGGKSDTQYF; size: -; V: TRBV20-1; J: TRBJ2-3; D: -
DNA: TGTGCCAGCCTAACGGGAGCTTCCTACAATGAGCAGTTCTTC; CDR3: CASLTGASYNEQFF; size: -; V: TRBV18; J: TRBJ2-1; D: -
DNA: TGCAGTGCTAGTAGTAACACTGAAGCTTTCTTT; CDR3: CSASSNTEAFF; size: -; V: TRBV20-1; J: TRBJ1-1; D: -
DNA: TGTGCCAGCAGTTTAGGCCTCAAGCGGGGCACAGATACGCAGTATTTT; CDR3: CASSLGLKRGTDTQYF; size: -; V: TRBV28; J: TRBJ2-3; D: -
DNA: TGTGCCAGCAGTTTGGGACAGACTAATGAAAAACTGTTTTTT; CDR3: CASSLGQTNEKLFF; size: once; V: TRBV6-1; J: TRBJ1-4; D: TRBD1
DNA: TGTGCCAGCCACCTGGGGGGGAGTCGGTACGAGCAGTACTTC; CDR3: CASHLGGSRYEQYF; size: -; V: TRBV6-1; J: TRBJ2-7; D: TRBD2
DNA: TGTGCCAGCAGTTTATTCTCAGGGAGCTCCTACGAGCAGTACTTC; CDR3: CASSLFSGSSYEQYF; size: -; V: TRBV27; J: TRBJ2-7; D: -
DNA: TGTGCCAGCAGTCTAGCGGGAGCGAGGGCAGATACGCAGTATTTT; CDR3: CASSLAGARADTQYF; size: -; V: TRBV28; J: TRBJ2-3; D: TRBD2
DNA: TGTGCCATCAGTGATCCGAGGGCAGGTCTAGGTCAGCCCCAGCATTTT; CDR3: CAISDPRAGLGQPQHF; size: -; V: TRBV10-3; J: TRBJ1-5; D: -
DNA: TGTGCCAGCAGCCTACAACATCGGACTAGCGGGAGTTTCGAGCAGTACTTC; CDR3: CASSLQHRTSGSFEQYF; size: -; V: TRBV11-3; J: TRBJ2-7; D: TRBD2
DNA: TGCGCCAGCGGGGGTAGTAACACAGATACGCAGTATTTT; CDR3: CASGGSNTDTQYF; size: -; V: TRBV5-1; J: TRBJ2-3; D: -
DNA: TGTGCCAGCTCACCACTACAGGGGGGCTACATCACAGATACGCAGTATTTT; CDR3: CASSPLQGGYITDTQYF; size: -; V: TRBV18; J: TRBJ2-3; D: TRBD1
DNA: TGTGCCAGCAGCTTAGCGGGAACCTACAATGAGCAGTTCTTC; CDR3: CASSLAGTYNEQFF; size: -; V: TRBV6-1; J: TRBJ2-1; D: TRBD2
DNA: TGTGCCAGCAGCGTAGCGCCCAGGGAGGTCTACAATGAGCAGTTCTTC; CDR3: CASSVAPREVYNEQFF; size: -; V: TRBV9; J: TRBJ2-1; D: -
DNA: TGCGCCAGCCGACTAGCGGGGGGGCTCACCGGGGAGCTGTTTTTT; CDR3: CASRLAGGLTGELFF; size: -; V: TRBV5-1; J: TRBJ2-2; D: TRBD2
DNA: TGCGCCAGCAGCTTCCAACTAGCGGCTAGCACAGATACGCAGTATTTT; CDR3: CASSFQLAASTDTQYF; size: -; V: TRBV5-1; J: TRBJ2-3; D: TRBD2